Given below is one T cell receptor (beta chain) in context. The antigen remains undetermined. Profiled with immunoSEQ multiplex PCR; TCRdb holds only in-frame clones, not every one. The sample lists tens of thousands of clones, 83% seen once, with 45% to 60% in the top ten. The record originates from a study of T cell responses to AZD1222 COVID-19 vaccine. Whole-study findings and limits: Baseline antibody screening turned up just a handful of seropositive AZD1222 recipients.

Trimming stripped 3 bases from V and 3 bases from J, with 8 bases between. The CDR3 loop spans 14 amino acids. Per germline, CDR1 SGHVS and CDR2 FQNEAQ. V is TRBV7-8 and J is TRBJ1-4; D is ambiguous. The receptor's source is an adult in good health. The sequencing here drew on peripheral blood, taken on day 0 of AZD1222 vaccination. CDR3 amino acids: CASSLWQSNEKLFF. CDR3 sequence (DNA): TGTGCCAGCAGCTTGTGGCAGTCTAATGAAAAACTGTTTTTT. The variable domain in full, completed from reference TRBV7-8 and TRBJ1-4, reads GAGVSQSPRYKVAKRGQDVALRCDPISGHVSLFWYQQALGQGPEFLTYFQNEAQLDKSGLPSDRFFAERPEGSVSTLKIQRTQQEDSAVYLCASSLWQSNEKLFFGSGTQLSVL.